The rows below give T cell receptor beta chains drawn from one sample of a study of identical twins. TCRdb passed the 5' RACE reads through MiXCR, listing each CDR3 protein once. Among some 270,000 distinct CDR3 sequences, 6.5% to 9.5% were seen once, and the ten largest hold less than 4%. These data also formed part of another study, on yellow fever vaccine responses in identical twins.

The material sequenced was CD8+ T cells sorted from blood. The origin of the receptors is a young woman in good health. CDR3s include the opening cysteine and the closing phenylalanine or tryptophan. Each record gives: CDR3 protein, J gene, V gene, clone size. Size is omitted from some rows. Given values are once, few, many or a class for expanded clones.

CDR3 protein: CASSFWYFTEAGNVTSYEQYF
J gene: TRBJ2-7
V gene: TRBV12-3/TRBV12-4
clone size: few

CDR3 protein: CASSQDFNQPQHF
J gene: TRBJ1-5
V gene: TRBV3-1
clone size: many

CDR3 protein: CASSLRGLGVGDVGYNEQFF
J gene: TRBJ2-1
V gene: TRBV27
clone size: many

CDR3 protein: CASSWDGPSAQYF
J gene: TRBJ2-5
V gene: TRBV3-1
clone size: NA

CDR3 protein: CASSQWVPGTTNTGELFF
J gene: TRBJ2-2
V gene: TRBV7-3
clone size: many

CDR3 protein: CASFPRGCYEQYF
J gene: TRBJ2-7
V gene: TRBV6-4
clone size: medium-sized

CDR3 protein: CASKALLRTASTDTQYF
J gene: TRBJ2-3
V gene: TRBV28
clone size: NA

CDR3 protein: CASSVVFLETQYF
J gene: TRBJ2-5
V gene: TRBV25-1
clone size: few

CDR3 protein: CAISEGQEETQYF
J gene: TRBJ2-5
V gene: TRBV10-3
clone size: NA

CDR3 protein: CASSTLTQPLTDHYGYTF
J gene: TRBJ1-2
V gene: TRBV11-1
clone size: many

CDR3 protein: CSARLLARGYEQYF
J gene: TRBJ2-7
V gene: TRBV20-1
clone size: many

CDR3 protein: CSVGIAGELFF
J gene: TRBJ2-2
V gene: TRBV29-1
clone size: many

CDR3 protein: CASSSLTSGPYNEQFF
J gene: TRBJ2-1
V gene: TRBV6-2/TRBV6-3
clone size: many

CDR3 protein: CASSLDRGRYNEQFF
J gene: TRBJ2-1
V gene: TRBV5-1
clone size: many

CDR3 protein: CASSQEGTGEAFF
J gene: TRBJ1-1
V gene: TRBV4-2
clone size: few

CDR3 protein: CASSLLRTPGQLLTDTQYF
J gene: TRBJ2-3
V gene: TRBV11-1
clone size: NA

CDR3 protein: CASSEGQGRFAGELFF
J gene: TRBJ2-2
V gene: TRBV7-7
clone size: few

CDR3 protein: CAIREDLTSTEAFF
J gene: TRBJ1-1
V gene: TRBV10-3
clone size: many

CDR3 protein: CASSPGGRDRSNQPQHF
J gene: TRBJ1-5
V gene: TRBV18
clone size: many

CDR3 protein: CASSPDYLSYEQYF
J gene: TRBJ2-7
V gene: TRBV12-3/TRBV12-4
clone size: few

CDR3 protein: CASSGTGLGANVLTF
J gene: TRBJ2-6
V gene: TRBV7-9
clone size: NA

CDR3 protein: CASSSPSNNEQFF
J gene: TRBJ2-1
V gene: TRBV12-3/TRBV12-4
clone size: NA

CDR3 protein: CSVGGRGNIQYF
J gene: TRBJ2-4
V gene: TRBV29-1
clone size: few

CDR3 protein: CATSEGQKKNTGELFF
J gene: TRBJ2-2
V gene: TRBV24-1
clone size: few

CDR3 protein: CASGQETYEQYF
J gene: TRBJ2-7
V gene: TRBV7-9
clone size: NA

CDR3 protein: CSARYRGLRYEQYF
J gene: TRBJ2-7
V gene: TRBV20-1
clone size: few

CDR3 protein: CASSHSSANEQYF
J gene: TRBJ2-7
V gene: TRBV5-1
clone size: many

CDR3 protein: CASSMVDQGNSQETQYF
J gene: TRBJ2-5
V gene: TRBV21-1
clone size: many

CDR3 protein: CASSLAAEGHSPLHF
J gene: TRBJ1-6
V gene: TRBV5-1
clone size: many

CDR3 protein: CASSLIQGDEQYF
J gene: TRBJ2-7
V gene: TRBV7-3
clone size: NA